The next 27 T cell receptor beta chains were all read from a single sample in a study of blood T cell repertoires in COVID-19. Clones were sequenced by immunoSEQ multiplex PCR, and TCRdb holds only the in-frame ones, with some missing. The sample gives some 53,000 clones, approximately 84% of which show up once; around 15% is in the top ten. Sequencing input: peripheral blood. The receptors come from a human donor with active COVID-19. The donor label of this sample is uncertain.

The chain uses TRBV7-9 and TRBJ1-2, with TRBD1 matching 8 bases. Trimming cost V 4 bases and J 8 bases; bases outside gene matches: 15. CDR1 SEHNR and CDR2 FQNEAQ come from the germline V gene (reference sequence). CDR3 length: 16 residues. In nucleotides, the CDR3 is TGTGCCAGCAGCTCAAATGCCCTAGACAGGGGAGTCGGCTACACCTTC. This translates into CASSSNALDRGVGYTF.

The chain uses TRBV12-5 and TRBJ1-1; TRBD1 aligns across 7 bases. The V gene's germline CDR1 is LGHNT and CDR2 FRNRAP. The trim removed 7 bases at V and 1 base at J, leaving 9 bases unmatched. This CDR3 region has 15 residues. The CDR3, as DNA: TGTGCTAGTGCCCTCGTACAGGGGTCGAACACTGAAGCTTTCTTT. It codes for CASALVQGSNTEAFF.

The rearrangement joins TRBV4-2 to TRBJ2-7; TRBD2 matches 11 bases. Germline assignment: CDR1 LGHNA and CDR2 YNFKEQ. The CDR3 spans 16 residues. Trimming took 0 bases from V and 4 from J; bases not matched to a gene: 5. The CDR3 bases are TGTGCCAGCAGCCAAGATCTAGCGGGGGGCTGGTACGAGCAGTACTTC. Protein sequence: CASSQDLAGGWYEQYF.

The genes are TRBV7-2 and TRBJ2-1; 9 nucleotides agree with TRBD2. The CDR3 loop spans 19 amino acids. V trimming: 2 bases; J trimming: 4 bases; junction bases outside the gene matches: 15. In germline, CDR1 is SGHTA, CDR2 FQGNSA. The CDR3 region is CASSLWEGLAGTGYNEQFF. The CDR3 DNA sequence: TGTGCCAGCAGCTTATGGGAAGGGCTAGCGGGGACCGGGTACAATGAGCAGTTCTTC.

This clone was picked up one time. The CDR3 protein is CASSLAPAGAPEDTQYF. The CDR3 DNA sequence: TGTGCCAGCAGCTTAGCTCCAGCGGGGGCCCCAGAAGATACGCAGTATTTT. J is TRBJ2-3 and V is TRBV7-2; 8 bases match TRBD2. The CDR3 has 17 residues. The V segment lost 0 bases and the J segment 5 bases; nucleotides outside the gene matches: 10. Germline CDR1 and CDR2: SGHTA and FQGNSA.

The rearrangement joins TRBV12-3 or TRBV12-4 to TRBJ2-3; tentatively, D is TRBD1 (5 bases). The CDR3 totals 11 residues. Trimming took off 6 bases at V and 11 bases at J, with 12 bases between the two ends. CDR3 sequence (DNA): TGTGCCAGCAGGCTACAAGGGGAGCAGTATTTT. This gives the protein CASRLQGEQYF.

This CDR3 is CASSLYQETQYF. The CDR3 nucleotides read TGCGCCAGCAGCCTGTACCAAGAGACCCAGTACTTC. The gene calls are TRBV10-2 and TRBJ2-5; no clear D. The germline gives CDR1 WSHSY, CDR2 SAAADI. The CDR3 is 12 amino acids. Trimming stripped 6 bases from V and 0 bases from J, with 5 bases between.

J is TRBJ2-3 and V is TRBV19; possible D gene TRBD2, 5 bases. Germline assignment: CDR1 LNHDA and CDR2 SQIVND (reference sequence). V gave up 4 bases and J gave up 4 bases, with 18 bases separating them. The CDR3 consists of 16 residues. CDR3 sequence: CASSRVPGTVPDTQYF. The CDR3 DNA reads as TGTGCCAGTAGTAGAGTGCCGGGAACGGTCCCAGATACGCAGTATTTT. Based on the CDR3 plus reference TRBV19 and TRBJ2-3, the full variable domain is DGGITQSPKYLFRKEGQNVTLSCEQNLNHDAMYWYRQDPGQGLRLIYYSQIVNDFQKGDIAEGYSVSREKKESFPLTVTSAQKNPTAFYLCASSRVPGTVPDTQYFGPGTRLTVL.

The chain couples TRBV6-5 to TRBJ1-1; perhaps TRBD1 as D (5 bases). V was pared by 5 bases and J by 1 base, with 14 bases between. The CDR3 has 15 residues. Germline V CDR1 and CDR2: MNHEY, SVGAGI. Here the CDR3 reads CASSPRNTGNTEAFF. DNA of the CDR3: TGTGCCAGCAGTCCCCGAAATACAGGGAACACTGAAGCTTTCTTT.

V and J are TRBV6-6 and TRBJ2-2; a weak D match, TRBD2 (5 bases). The length of the CDR3 is 16 residues. V lost 6 bases and J 4 bases, leaving 18 bases between the germline ends. Germline lookup yields CDR1 MNHNY and CDR2 SVGAGI (reference sequence). The CDR3 protein is CASRSGPDRGTGELFF. In DNA, the CDR3 is TGTGCCAGCAGATCTGGACCCGACCGGGGCACCGGGGAGCTGTTTTTT.

For the CDR3, the DNA is TGTGCCAGCAGAGCGACGGGACAGGGGGTGATCGACTATGGCTACACCTTC. This encodes CASRATGQGVIDYGYTF. The rearrangement links TRBV2 to TRBJ1-2; 11 positions agree with TRBD1. This CDR3 spans 17 amino acids. In germline, CDR1 is SNHLY, CDR2 FYNNEI. The trim removed 6 bases at V and 3 bases at J, leaving 12 bases unmatched.

This rearrangement joins TRBV4-2 to TRBJ2-2; perhaps TRBD2 as D (6 bases). The CDR3 sequence is 14 residues long. V was pared by 1 base and J by 7 bases, with 10 bases between. Germline assignment: CDR1 LGHNA and CDR2 YNFKEQ. The CDR3 sequence: CASSQAGEVGELFF. DNA for the CDR3: TGTGCCAGCAGCCAAGCCGGGGAGGTCGGGGAGCTGTTTTTT.

The chain combines TRBV23-1 with TRBJ1-2, with a weak D call TRBD1 (5 bases). TRBV23-1 falls under the ORF class, with uncertain function. V was shortened by 1 base and J by 8 bases, with 20 bases between the two germline ends. The CDR3 spans 16 residues. The CDR3 DNA is TGCGCCAGCAGTCAATTCGGGTTGGTCAGGGAACGCGGCTACACCTTC. Translated: CASSQFGLVRERGYTF.

The V and J genes are TRBV7-6 and TRBJ2-5; weak D call: TRBD2 (6 bases). The V end lost 5 bases, the J end lost 1 base, and 14 bases lay between the germline ends. The CDR3 covers 15 residues. CDR1 and CDR2 (germline): SGHVS, FNYEAQ. The CDR3 region has the DNA TGTGCCAGCAGCCCTCGGGAGAAAACCCAAGAGACCCAGTACTTC. Translated: CASSPREKTQETQYF.

The chain carries TRBV18 and TRBJ2-1; TRBD1 is a possible D gene (6 bases). The germline V gene encodes CDR1 KGHSH and CDR2 LQKENI. The CDR3 length is 13 residues. V was pared by 10 bases and J by 1 base, with 11 bases between. CDR3 DNA: TGTGCCACCGCACAGGGATCCTACAATGAGCAGTTCTTC. This codes for CATAQGSYNEQFF. Full variable domain (outside the CDR3, taken from reference TRBV18 and TRBJ2-1): NAGVMQNPRHLVRRRGQEARLRCSPMKGHSHVYWYRQLPEEGLKFMVYLQKENIIDESGMPKERFSAEFPKEGPSILRIQQVVRGDSAAYFCATAQGSYNEQFFGPGTRLTVL.

This clone showed up just once. The genes are TRBV6-6 and TRBJ1-2, with 8 bases identical to TRBD1. The CDR3 has 14 residues. CDR1 is MNHNY, CDR2 SVGAGI, per germline (reference sequence). With V trimmed by 4 bases and J by 4 bases, 5 bases remained unmatched. The CDR3 sequence: CASSSRQGSYGYTF. The CDR3 nucleotides are TGTGCCAGCAGTTCCCGACAGGGGAGCTATGGCTACACCTTC.

The chain recombines TRBV6-4 with TRBJ2-7; 11 positions agree with TRBD1. After removal of 4 bases from V and 3 bases from J, the junction contained 2 bases not matched to a gene. Germline loops: CDR1 MRHNA, CDR2 SNTAGT. CDR3 length equals 14 residues. The CDR3: CASSAGTGGYEQYF. The CDR3 bases are TGTGCCAGCAGTGCCGGGACAGGGGGCTACGAGCAGTACTTC.

The V and J genes are TRBV18 and TRBJ2-7; no clear D. CDR3 length: 15 amino acids. Germline V gives CDR1 KGHSH, CDR2 LQKENI. Trimming left V 3 bases short and J 5 bases short, with 17 bases between. CDR3 sequence (DNA): TGTGCCAGCTCACCGCGGAGCACAAGGCCGGACGAGCAGTACTTC. This codes for CASSPRSTRPDEQYF.

This chain uses TRBV4-1 with TRBJ1-2, with 8 bases matching TRBD1. V shed 2 bases and J 6 bases; nucleotides not matched to a gene: 14. The CDR3 sequence is 17 residues long. Germline CDR1 and CDR2: MGHRA and YSYEKL. CDR3 residues: CASSQNYPTTGVDGYTF. The CDR3 region has the DNA TGCGCCAGCAGCCAAAACTACCCTACGACAGGGGTCGATGGCTACACCTTC.

The V call is TRBV10-3, the J call TRBJ2-3, with TRBD2 as a possible D gene (6 bases). Germline values: CDR1 ENHRY, CDR2 SYGVKD. The germline V and J ends were trimmed by 2 bases and 11 bases, with 17 bases remaining between them. The CDR3 covers 14 residues. The CDR3 loop is CAISEPGLTHGQYF. The CDR3 nucleotides are TGTGCCATCAGTGAGCCGGGACTCACTCACGGGCAGTATTTT.

The J gene is TRBJ1-2, the V gene TRBV19; TRBD1 might be the D (6 bases). Trimming shortened V by 6 bases and J by 4 bases, and 15 bases separated the two germline ends. The germline gives CDR1 LNHDA, CDR2 SQIVND (reference sequence). There are 14 residues in the CDR3. Here the CDR3 DNA reads TGTGCCAGTAGCGTACAGGGTGTGGGCTATGGCTACACCTTC. This codes for CASSVQGVGYGYTF.

V usage is TRBV3-1 (or the pseudogene TRBV3-2) and J usage is TRBJ2-5; 14 bases are a match to TRBD2. The CDR3 runs 18 residues. CDR1 and CDR2 (germline): LGHDT, YNNKEL (reference sequence). V shed 4 bases, J shed 5 bases, and the junction held 12 bases outside the gene matches. DNA of the CDR3: TGTGCCAGCAGCCCAAACCTCGGGACTAGCGGGGGAAAGGAGACCCAGTACTTC. This encodes CASSPNLGTSGGKETQYF.

The chain employs TRBV19 and TRBJ1-6; the match to TRBD1 covers 8 bases. Germline trimming cut 11 bases from V and 10 bases from J; bases unmatched to any gene: 7. The CDR3 runs 12 residues. The V gene's germline CDR1 is LNHDA and CDR2 SQIVND (reference sequence). DNA of the CDR3: TGTGCCGGAAGGACAGGGAACTCACCCCTCCACTTT. Its translation: CAGRTGNSPLHF.

This clone was detected once. This chain links TRBV7-6 with TRBJ2-6; a weak D match, TRBD1 (6 bases). Trimming cost V 1 base and J 0 bases, with 13 bases left between them. CDR1 and CDR2 (germline): SGHVS, FNYEAQ. CDR3 length equals 18 residues. The CDR3 region has the DNA TGTGCCAGCAGCTTAGTGGGACAAGCGGACTCTGGGGCCAACGTCCTGACTTTC. It specifies CASSLVGQADSGANVLTF.

The rearrangement joins TRBV7-2 to TRBJ2-7; 7 nucleotides line up with TRBD1. The CDR3 is 15 residues long. Germline V gene sequence: CDR1 SGHTA, CDR2 FQGNSA. The V gene end was trimmed by 2 bases and the J gene end by 5 bases; junction bases not matched to a gene: 9. The DNA for the CDR3 is TGTGCCAGCAGCTTAAGGGCCAGGGGGATCCACGAGCAGTACTTC. Translating gives CASSLRARGIHEQYF. The full variable domain, its missing parts supplied by reference TRBV7-2 and TRBJ2-7, is GAGVSQSPSNKVTEKGKDVELRCDPISGHTALYWYRQSLGQGLEFLIYFQGNSAPDKSGLPSDRFSAERTGGSVSTLTIQRTQQEDSAVYLCASSLRARGIHEQYFGPGTRLTVT.

This chain uses TRBV29-1 with TRBJ2-3; TRBD2 matches 10 bases. V gave up 5 bases and J gave up 4 bases; unmatched junction bases: 9. Germline values: CDR1 SQVTM, CDR2 ANQGSEA. This CDR3 spans 15 amino acids. For the CDR3, the DNA is TGCAGCGTTAAAAAACTAGCGGGGAGCCCAGATACGCAGTATTTT. This encodes CSVKKLAGSPDTQYF.

The chain carries TRBV9 and TRBJ1-2; 7 positions agree with TRBD1. V gave up 4 bases and J gave up 4 bases; unmatched junction bases: 7. The germline CDR1 and CDR2 sequences are SGDLS and YYNGEE. This CDR3 is built from 14 residues. The DNA of the CDR3 is TGTGCCAGCAGCCCGAGCGGACAGGTCTATGGCTACACCTTC. Its translation is CASSPSGQVYGYTF.